This T cell receptor (beta chain) was identified in a study of shared clonotypes between healthy human individuals. Findings and limits, study-wide: Generally, naive subsets came out with larger estimated richness than memory subsets.

This clone was detected a few times. Its antigen is unknown. TCRdb's copy holds only in-frame clones and misses some; the assay was immunoSEQ multiplex PCR. Of approximately 2.3 million clones detected, 80% to 95% appear once; the ten largest clones hold about 0.39%. With 8 bases clipped from V and 7 bases from J, the junction kept 8 bases outside the gene matches. The length of the CDR3 is 14 residues. Germline V CDR1 and CDR2: SNHLY, FYNNEI. This sequence was found in a man younger than 35 in good health. Some clones in this sample may be carry-over from other donors' samples. Sequencing was done on a sample of naive CD4+ T cells from PBMCs. Subset here: CD45RA+ positively selected. The chain has TRBV2 and TRBJ1-5, with 10 bases aligning to TRBD1. CDR3 sequence (DNA): TGTGCCAGCTCGACAGGGGGCGTCGGGCAGCCCCAGCATTTT. Its protein product is CASSTGGVGQPQHF. Variable domain in full (rest from reference TRBV2 and TRBJ1-5): EPEVTQTPSHQVTQMGQEVILRCVPISNHLYFYWYRQILGQKVEFLVSFYNNEISEKSEIFDDQFSVERPDGSNFTLKIRSTKLEDSAMYFCASSTGGVGQPQHFGDGTRLSIL.